What follows are 27 T cell receptor beta chains derived from one specimen sequenced in a study of shared clonotypes between healthy human individuals. The table came from immunoSEQ multiplex PCR; TCRdb's copy has only in-frame clones and leaves some out. The table shows some 2,500,000 clones, with 93% occurring only once. The sequencing sample was made of naive CD4+ T cells from PBMCs. The subset here: CD45RA+ positively selected. Every receptor here comes from a young man in good health. Some clones in this sample may be carry-over from other donors' samples.

CDR3 sequence reads: CASSGFGTQYF. CDR3 nucleotide sequence: TGTGCCAGCAGTGGTTTCGGGACCCAGTACTTC. The chain combines TRBV25-1 with TRBJ2-5; D unresolved. The CDR3 loop spans 11 amino acids. The V gene's germline CDR1 is MGHDK and CDR2 SYGVNS. V was cut by 4 bases and J by 7 bases, with 7 bases left in between. Using reference TRBV25-1 and TRBJ2-5 for the parts outside the CDR3, the full variable domain is EADIYQTPRYLVIGTGKKITLECSQTMGHDKMYWYQQDPGMELHLIHYSYGVNSTEKGDLSSESTVSRIRTEHFPLTLESARPSHTSQYLCASSGFGTQYFGPGTRLLVL.

Details on this clone: Other nucleotide sequences in the sample specify the same CDR3. The chain joins TRBV5-4 to TRBJ2-2; D perhaps matches TRBD1 (6 bases). The CDR3 covers 13 residues. Trimming shortened V by 0 bases and J by 6 bases, and 6 bases separated the two germline ends. CDR1 SGHNT and CDR2 YYREEE come from the germline V gene (reference sequence). CDR3: CASSLGGPGELFF. DNA of the CDR3: TGTGCCAGCAGCTTGGGGGGGCCCGGGGAGCTGTTTTTT.

This rearrangement joins TRBV18 to TRBJ2-7, with a possible D match to TRBD1 (6 bases). Germline CDR1 is KGHSH and CDR2 is LQKENI. The length of the CDR3 is 15 residues. Trimming left V 1 base short and J 2 bases short, with 12 bases between. CDR3 nucleotide sequence: TGTGCCAGCTCACCACTGGGGGCCACGACCTACGAGCAGTACTTC. It translates to CASSPLGATTYEQYF.

The DNA of the CDR3 is TGTGCCAGCAGCGTAGACCCTAAGAACGAGCAGTACTTC. Residues: CASSVDPKNEQYF. The chain links TRBV9 to TRBJ2-7, with D uncertain. The CDR3 is 13 residues long. Trimming took off 0 bases at V and 5 bases at J, with 9 bases between the two ends. The germline V gene has CDR1 SGDLS and CDR2 YYNGEE.

The rearrangement joins TRBV11-2 to TRBJ2-1; 7 positions match TRBD1. This CDR3 comprises 14 residues. Per the germline V gene, CDR1 is SGHAT and CDR2 is FQNNGV. J gave up 6 bases and V 7 bases, and 9 bases lay outside the gene matches. The CDR3: CASKFDRQGNEQFF. The CDR3 DNA reads as TGTGCCAGCAAGTTCGACCGACAGGGCAATGAGCAGTTCTTC.

V gene TRBV7-2 combines with J gene TRBJ1-1; tentatively, D is TRBD1 (5 bases). The germline V gene has CDR1 SGHTA and CDR2 FQGNSA. V was pared by 5 bases and J by 1 base, with 20 bases between. CDR3 length equals 17 residues. CDR3 DNA: TGTGCCAGCAGCCTCCGGGGTGGCGGGGGGACGAACACTGAAGCTTTCTTT. As protein: CASSLRGGGGTNTEAFF.

This clone came up once. The rearrangement links TRBV7-9 to TRBJ1-5, with D unclear. The CDR3 is made up of 16 amino acids. With 5 bases removed from V and 0 bases from J, the gap between germline ends came to 14 bases. Germline lookup yields CDR1 SEHNR and CDR2 FQNEAQ (reference sequence). The CDR3 loop is CASSPASSISNQPQHF. The CDR3 DNA sequence: TGTGCCAGCAGCCCTGCCAGCTCCATTAGCAATCAGCCCCAGCATTTT.

Details on this clone: This CDR3 is also generated by other DNA sequences in the sample. The chain has TRBV7-2 and TRBJ1-6; D ambiguous. The CDR3 loop spans 11 amino acids. Germline V lookup: CDR1 SGHTA, CDR2 FQGNSA. V was shortened by 4 bases and J by 8 bases, with 3 bases between the two germline ends. CDR3 loop: CASSSDSPLHF. CDR3 DNA sequence: TGTGCCAGCAGCTCGGATTCACCCCTCCACTTT.

Only a few counts were recorded for this clone. The rearrangement links TRBV5-1 to TRBJ2-2; D is ambiguous. Germline V lookup: CDR1 SGHRS, CDR2 YFSETQ. The length of the CDR3 is 13 residues. Deletions cut 2 bases from V and 0 bases from J, with 2 bases between. The CDR3 DNA follows: TGCGCCAGCAGCTTCGCGAACACCGGGGAGCTGTTTTTT. Translation: CASSFANTGELFF.

The J gene is TRBJ1-6, the V gene TRBV28; D gene unclear. Between the trimmed V and J ends, which lost 7 bases and 14 bases, there was a span of 27 bases. CDR1 is MDHEN, CDR2 SYDVKM, per germline. The CDR3 has 16 amino acids. The CDR3: CASTARIGVPVVALHF. CDR3 sequence (DNA): TGTGCCAGCACCGCCCGAATCGGGGTCCCGGTGGTAGCCCTCCACTTT. Full variable domain (remainder filled in from reference TRBV28 and TRBJ1-6): DVKVTQSSRYLVKRTGEKVFLECVQDMDHENMFWYRQDPGLGLRLIYFSYDVKMKEKGDIPEGYSVSREKKERFSLILESASTNQTSMYLCASTARIGVPVVALHFGNGTRLTVT.

The chain couples TRBV4-2 to TRBJ2-7; a weak D match, TRBD1 (6 bases). The germline V gene has CDR1 LGHNA and CDR2 YNFKEQ. V lost 2 bases, J lost 2 bases, and 13 bases lay in between. This CDR3 is 15 amino acids long. The CDR3 region is CASSQQGTPAYEQYF. In nucleotides, the CDR3 is TGTGCCAGCAGCCAACAGGGGACCCCAGCCTACGAGCAGTACTTC.

This chain connects TRBV6-1 to TRBJ1-5, with 9 bases aligning to TRBD1. The J segment lost 3 bases and the V segment lost 7 bases, leaving 4 bases of the junction unmatched. Germline loops: CDR1 MNHNS, CDR2 SASEGT. This CDR3 has 14 amino acids. CDR3 sequence: CASNRDRVNQPQHF. The CDR3 DNA sequence: TGTGCCAGCAACCGGGACAGGGTCAATCAGCCCCAGCATTTT.

V and J are TRBV4-1 and TRBJ2-6, with 10 bases aligning to TRBD1. The CDR3 spans 18 residues. V trimming: 2 bases; J trimming: 6 bases; junction bases outside the gene matches: 10. Germline V gives CDR1 MGHRA, CDR2 YSYEKL. The CDR3 region has the DNA TGCGCCAGCAGCCAATGGACAGGGGGTGGGGCCGAGGCCAACGTCCTGACTTTC. Translating it yields CASSQWTGGGAEANVLTF.

Comment on this clone: This specimen includes other DNA sequences encoding the same CDR3. The genes are TRBV7-8 and TRBJ2-5; D unresolved. V lost 0 bases and J lost 2, with 1 base in between. From germline, CDR1 is SGHVS and CDR2 FQNEAQ. The CDR3 has 12 residues. Here the CDR3 reads CASSLAQETQYF. The CDR3 nucleotides read TGTGCCAGCAGCTTAGCTCAAGAGACCCAGTACTTC.

The chain links TRBV5-6 to TRBJ2-7; TRBD1 or TRBD2 may be the D gene (5 bases each). The CDR3 runs 14 residues. Germline lookup yields CDR1 SGHDT and CDR2 YYEEEE. The V end was cut by 3 bases, the J end by 7 bases, with 17 bases between. The CDR3 DNA reads as TGTGCCAGCAGCTGGGACGTTGGACGACGGGAGCAGTACTTC. This sequence encodes CASSWDVGRREQYF.

This chain uses TRBV11-3 with TRBJ2-3, with 8 positions matching TRBD2. The CDR3 consists of 12 residues. Germline assignment: CDR1 SGHNT and CDR2 YENEEA. J gave up 11 bases and V 1 base, and 2 bases lay outside the gene matches. CDR3 DNA sequence: TGTGCCAGCAGCTTAGCCGGGACTAGGCAGTATTTT. This sequence encodes CASSLAGTRQYF.

The chain uses TRBV6-1 and TRBJ2-7; the D gene is possibly TRBD2 (7 bases). Germline CDR1 and CDR2: MNHNS and SASEGT. CDR3 length: 15 amino acids. V lost 4 bases and J lost 2, with 15 bases in between. The CDR3 reads CASSVLGGVPYEQYF. CDR3 sequence (DNA): TGTGCCAGCAGTGTGTTAGGGGGGGTTCCCTACGAGCAGTACTTC.

V and J are TRBV19 and TRBJ1-4; weak D call: TRBD1 (6 bases). Germline CDR1 reads LNHDA; CDR2 reads SQIVND (reference sequence). V lost 5 bases to trimming and J lost 0 bases, with 13 bases between them. The CDR3 length is 16 residues. The chain's CDR3 is CASSRGPPPTNEKLFF. As DNA, the CDR3 is TGTGCCAGTAGTCGGGGGCCCCCTCCAACTAATGAAAAACTGTTTTTT.

J is TRBJ2-2 and V is TRBV4-1, with 11 bases fitting TRBD2. V trimming: 3 bases; J trimming: 5 bases; junction bases outside the gene matches: 11. Germline V CDR1 and CDR2: MGHRA, YSYEKL. The CDR3 covers 18 residues. The CDR3 is CASSQGGVAGGPTGELFF. The CDR3 nucleotides read TGCGCCAGCAGCCAGGGGGGGGTAGCGGGAGGGCCAACCGGGGAGCTGTTTTTT.

This chain connects TRBV5-6 to TRBJ2-2; D is uncertain. CDR3 length equals 18 residues. Germline CDR1 reads SGHDT; CDR2 reads YYEEEE. V was shortened by 4 bases and J by 3 bases, with 22 bases between the two germline ends. Written as DNA, the CDR3 is TGTGCCAGCAGCCCCATGTTAGGATACGGAAGGGACACCGGGGAGCTGTTTTTT. This sequence encodes CASSPMLGYGRDTGELFF.

V and J are TRBV19 and TRBJ2-5; D possibly matches TRBD1 or TRBD2 (5 bases each). Germline CDR1 LNHDA, CDR2 SQIVND (reference sequence). V lost 3 bases to trimming and J lost 5 bases, with 16 bases between them. CDR3 length: 15 residues. CDR3 amino acids: CASSISSQGGETQYF. The CDR3 nucleotides read TGTGCCAGTAGTATTTCTAGCCAGGGTGGGGAGACCCAGTACTTC.

This clone was observed a single time. The genes are TRBV28 and TRBJ2-2; D is unclear. The CDR3 has 14 amino acids. V was cut by 3 bases and J by 2 bases, with 7 bases left in between. Germline values: CDR1 MDHEN, CDR2 SYDVKM. The CDR3 loop is CASSFVANTGELFF. DNA of the CDR3: TGTGCCAGCAGTTTCGTTGCAAACACCGGGGAGCTGTTTTTT.

A single count supports this clone. This chain joins TRBV9 and TRBJ2-1, with D possibly being TRBD2 (5 bases). This CDR3 has 17 residues. Looked up from germline, CDR1 is SGDLS and CDR2 is YYNGEE. V lost 0 bases and J 1 base, leaving 14 bases between the germline ends. The CDR3 region has the DNA TGTGCCAGCAGCGTAGAGGTAGGGAGTGGGTCCTACAATGAGCAGTTCTTC. It specifies CASSVEVGSGSYNEQFF. Looking up the rest from reference TRBV9 and TRBJ2-1 gives the full variable domain: DSGVTQTPKHLITATGQRVTLRCSPRSGDLSVYWYQQSLDQGLQFLIQYYNGEERAKGNILERFSAQQFPDLHSELNLSSLELGDSALYFCASSVEVGSGSYNEQFFGPGTRLTVL.

The chain combines TRBV6-4 with TRBJ2-2; D unresolved. Germline V gene lookup returns CDR1 MRHNA and CDR2 SNTAGT. Trimming removed 4 bases from V and 7 bases from J, with 22 bases in between. CDR3 size: 17 residues. The CDR3 DNA reads TGTGCCAGCAGTGTTGGGCTCGCGGCCGCGGCCGTCGGGGAGCTGTTTTTT. It specifies CASSVGLAAAAVGELFF.

The chain employs TRBV6-1 and TRBJ1-2; D remains ambiguous. CDR3 length equals 14 residues. Germline CDR1 is MNHNS and CDR2 is SASEGT. Trimming removed 2 bases at V and 3 bases at J, with 10 bases between. CDR3 DNA: TGTGCCAGCAGTGAAATCAGCGGAGACTATGGCTACACCTTC. It translates to CASSEISGDYGYTF.

This chain uses TRBV6-1 with TRBJ2-1; D is tentatively TRBD1 or TRBD2 (5 bases each). Germline V lookup: CDR1 MNHNS, CDR2 SASEGT. The CDR3 covers 14 residues. Trimming removed 7 bases at V and 1 base at J, with 11 bases between. The CDR3 sequence is CASTRDGSYNEQFF. The CDR3 nucleotides are TGTGCCAGCACTCGGGACGGGTCCTACAATGAGCAGTTCTTC.

The V gene is TRBV28, the J gene TRBJ1-1; tentative D call: TRBD1 (6 bases). CDR1 is MDHEN, CDR2 SYDVKM, per germline. Trimming pared 1 base from V and 0 bases from J, leaving 12 bases between. This CDR3 has 16 residues. CDR3 amino acids: CASSLSQGWVNTEAFF. CDR3 in DNA: TGTGCCAGCAGTTTATCACAGGGATGGGTGAACACTGAAGCTTTCTTT.